This T cell receptor (beta chain) came from a study of cytomegalovirus exposure and HLA in healthy donors. General study findings and limits: Highly shared sequence variants in one cluster were likely a sequencing artifact. Other equally common chains were less clonally expanded than HLA-associated TCR beta chains, a later analysis showed. In a later analysis, common viral pathogens appeared linked to several of the most significant clusters. An analysis that was carried out later associated 15,000 to 20,000 TCR beta sequences with HLA alleles at 0.05 false discovery rate.

As regards this clone: Its antigen is as yet unknown.

Per germline, CDR1 SGHNT and CDR2 YENEEA. The CDR3 is 16 residues long. Trimming took off 4 bases at V and 2 bases at J, with 16 bases between the two ends. The PCR used 60 Vbeta and 13 Jbeta primers. Profiling relied on immunoSEQ multiplex PCR, and the TCRdb table lists in-frame clones only, not all of them. In the table there are some 130,000 clones, approximately 80% of which are singletons. The sequencing input was PBMCs. This receptor was taken from a man under 40 in good health and CMV-seronegative. The chain joins TRBV11-3 to TRBJ2-3; D not certain. The CDR3 DNA is TGTGCCAGCAGCTCCCGACTTCGTCGTAACACAGATACGCAGTATTTT. Its translation is CASSSRLRRNTDTQYF.